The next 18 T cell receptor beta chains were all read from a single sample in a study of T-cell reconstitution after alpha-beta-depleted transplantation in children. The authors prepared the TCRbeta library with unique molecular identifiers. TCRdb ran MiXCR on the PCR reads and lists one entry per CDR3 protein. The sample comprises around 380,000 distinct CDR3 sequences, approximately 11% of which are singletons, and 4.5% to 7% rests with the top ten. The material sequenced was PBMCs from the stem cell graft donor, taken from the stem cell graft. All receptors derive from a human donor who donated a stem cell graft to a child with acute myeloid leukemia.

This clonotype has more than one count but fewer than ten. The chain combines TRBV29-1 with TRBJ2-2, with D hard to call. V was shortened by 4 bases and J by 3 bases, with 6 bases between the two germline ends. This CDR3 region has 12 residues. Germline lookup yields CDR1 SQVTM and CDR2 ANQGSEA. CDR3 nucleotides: TGCAGCGTTGTACCCCACACCGGGGAGCTGTTTTTT. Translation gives CSVVPHTGELFF.

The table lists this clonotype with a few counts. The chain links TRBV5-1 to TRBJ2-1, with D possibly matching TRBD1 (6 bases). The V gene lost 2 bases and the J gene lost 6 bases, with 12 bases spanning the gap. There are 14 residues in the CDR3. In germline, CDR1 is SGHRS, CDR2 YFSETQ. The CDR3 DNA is TGCGCCAGCAGCTTTTGGACAGTTCGCAATGAGCAGTTCTTC. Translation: CASSFWTVRNEQFF.

The CDR3 reads CASSPGTDCPHEQYF. The CDR3 region has the DNA TGTGCCAGCAGCCCCGGGACAGACTGCCCCCACGAGCAGTACTTC. The chain has TRBV5-6 and TRBJ2-7; 7 positions agree with TRBD1. V shed 4 bases, J shed 5 bases, and the junction held 12 bases outside the gene matches. Germline V CDR1 and CDR2: SGHDT, YYEEEE. This CDR3 is built from 15 residues.

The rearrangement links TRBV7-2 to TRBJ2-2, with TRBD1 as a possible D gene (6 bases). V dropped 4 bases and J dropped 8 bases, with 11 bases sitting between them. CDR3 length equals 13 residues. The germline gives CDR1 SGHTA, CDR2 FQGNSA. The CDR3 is CASSSRTAGELFF. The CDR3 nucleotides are TGTGCCAGCAGCTCCCGGACAGCTGGGGAGCTGTTTTTT. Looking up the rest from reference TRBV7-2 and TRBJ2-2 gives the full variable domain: GAGVSQSPSNKVTEKGKDVELRCDPISGHTALYWYRQSLGQGLEFLIYFQGNSAPDKSGLPSDRFSAERTGGSVSTLTIQRTQQEDSAVYLCASSSRTAGELFFGEGSRLTVL.

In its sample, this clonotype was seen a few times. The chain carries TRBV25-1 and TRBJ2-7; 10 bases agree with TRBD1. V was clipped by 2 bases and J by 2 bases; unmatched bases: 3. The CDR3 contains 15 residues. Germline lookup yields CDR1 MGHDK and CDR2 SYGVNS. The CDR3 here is CASSEGGQGAYEQYF. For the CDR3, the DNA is TGTGCCAGCAGTGAAGGCGGACAGGGGGCCTACGAGCAGTACTTC.

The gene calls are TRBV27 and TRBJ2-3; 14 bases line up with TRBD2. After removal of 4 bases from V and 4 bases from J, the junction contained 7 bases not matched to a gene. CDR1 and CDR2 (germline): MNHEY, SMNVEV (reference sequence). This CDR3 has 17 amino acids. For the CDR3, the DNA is TGTGCCAGCAGTTCGGGGACTAGCGGGAGTGTGGCAGATACGCAGTATTTT. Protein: CASSSGTSGSVADTQYF.

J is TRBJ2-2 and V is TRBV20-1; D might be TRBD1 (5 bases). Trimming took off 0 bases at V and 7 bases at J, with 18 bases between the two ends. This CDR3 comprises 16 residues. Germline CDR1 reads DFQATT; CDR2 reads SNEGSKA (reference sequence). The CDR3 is CSARDLSQAPVGELFF. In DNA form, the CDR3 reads TGCAGTGCTAGAGATCTTTCACAGGCACCCGTCGGGGAGCTGTTTTTT.

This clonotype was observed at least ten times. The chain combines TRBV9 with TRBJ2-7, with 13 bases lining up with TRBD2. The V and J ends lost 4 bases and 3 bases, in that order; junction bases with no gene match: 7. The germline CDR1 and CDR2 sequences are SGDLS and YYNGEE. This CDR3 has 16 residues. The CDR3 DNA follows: TGTGCCAGCAGCCCACGGACTAGCGGGAGTCTCTACGAGCAGTACTTC. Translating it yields CASSPRTSGSLYEQYF. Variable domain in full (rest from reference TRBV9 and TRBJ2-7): DSGVTQTPKHLITATGQRVTLRCSPRSGDLSVYWYQQSLDQGLQFLIQYYNGEERAKGNILERFSAQQFPDLHSELNLSSLELGDSALYFCASSPRTSGSLYEQYFGPGTRLTVT.

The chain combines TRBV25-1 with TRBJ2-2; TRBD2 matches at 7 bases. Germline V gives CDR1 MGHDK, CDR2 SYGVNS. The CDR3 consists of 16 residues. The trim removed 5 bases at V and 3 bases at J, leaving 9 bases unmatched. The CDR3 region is CASSSPDGRYTGELFF. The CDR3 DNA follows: TGTGCCAGCAGTTCCCCGGACGGGAGGTACACCGGGGAGCTGTTTTTT.

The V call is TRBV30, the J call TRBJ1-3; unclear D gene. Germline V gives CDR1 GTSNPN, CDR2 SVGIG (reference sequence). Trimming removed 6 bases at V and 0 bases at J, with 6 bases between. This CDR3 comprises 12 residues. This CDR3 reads CACGGSGNTIYF. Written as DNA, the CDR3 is TGTGCCTGTGGTGGCTCTGGAAACACCATATATTTT.

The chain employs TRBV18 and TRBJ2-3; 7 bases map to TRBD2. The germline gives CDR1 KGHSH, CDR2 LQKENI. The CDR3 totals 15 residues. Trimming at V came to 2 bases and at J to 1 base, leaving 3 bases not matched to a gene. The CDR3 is CASSPVSGGTDTQYF. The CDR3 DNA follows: TGTGCCAGCTCACCAGTAAGCGGGGGCACAGATACGCAGTATTTT.

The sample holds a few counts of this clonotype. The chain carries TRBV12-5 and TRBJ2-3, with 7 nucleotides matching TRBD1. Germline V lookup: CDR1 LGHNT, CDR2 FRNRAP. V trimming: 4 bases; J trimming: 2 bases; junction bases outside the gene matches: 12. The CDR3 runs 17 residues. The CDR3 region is CASGWGPGQRSTDTQYF. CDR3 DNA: TGTGCTAGTGGTTGGGGACCGGGACAGCGCTCCACAGATACGCAGTATTTT.

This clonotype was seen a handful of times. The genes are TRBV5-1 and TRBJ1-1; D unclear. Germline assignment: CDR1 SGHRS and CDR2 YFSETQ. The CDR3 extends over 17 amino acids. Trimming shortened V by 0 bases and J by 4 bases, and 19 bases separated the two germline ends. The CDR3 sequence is CASSLGARRGSVTEAFF. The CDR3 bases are TGCGCCAGCAGCTTGGGGGCTCGACGGGGATCAGTCACTGAAGCTTTCTTT.

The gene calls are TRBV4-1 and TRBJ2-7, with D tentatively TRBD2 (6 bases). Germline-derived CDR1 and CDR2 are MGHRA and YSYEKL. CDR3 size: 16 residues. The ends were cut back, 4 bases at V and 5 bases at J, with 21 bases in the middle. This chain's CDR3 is CASSPCDGPRRDEQYV. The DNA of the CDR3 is TGCGCCAGCAGCCCATGTGATGGGCCACGGAGGGACGAGCAGTACGTC.

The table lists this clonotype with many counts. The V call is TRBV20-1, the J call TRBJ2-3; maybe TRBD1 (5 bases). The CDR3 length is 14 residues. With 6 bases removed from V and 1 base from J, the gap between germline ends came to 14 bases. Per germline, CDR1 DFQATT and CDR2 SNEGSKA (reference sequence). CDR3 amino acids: CSAKPGLGTDTQYF. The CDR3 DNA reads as TGCAGTGCAAAGCCAGGGTTGGGCACAGATACGCAGTATTTT.

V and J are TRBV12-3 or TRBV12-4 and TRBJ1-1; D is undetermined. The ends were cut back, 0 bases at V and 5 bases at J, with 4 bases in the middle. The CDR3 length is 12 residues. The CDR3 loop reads CASSLARTEAFF. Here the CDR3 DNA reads TGTGCCAGCAGTTTAGCCCGTACTGAAGCTTTCTTT.

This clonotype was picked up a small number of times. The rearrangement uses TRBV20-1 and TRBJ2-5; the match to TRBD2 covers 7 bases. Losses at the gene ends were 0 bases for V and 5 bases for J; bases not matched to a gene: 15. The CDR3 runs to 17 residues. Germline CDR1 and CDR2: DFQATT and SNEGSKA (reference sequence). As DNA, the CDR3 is TGCAGTGCTAGAGACCCAACCTGGGGGGGTGCCTACGAGACCCAGTACTTC. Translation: CSARDPTWGGAYETQYF.

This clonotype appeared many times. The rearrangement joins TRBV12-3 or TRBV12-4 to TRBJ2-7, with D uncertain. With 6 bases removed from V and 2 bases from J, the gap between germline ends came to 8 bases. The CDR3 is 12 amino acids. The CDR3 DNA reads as TGTGCCAGCAGCGGACCCACCTACGAGCAGTACTTC. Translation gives CASSGPTYEQYF.